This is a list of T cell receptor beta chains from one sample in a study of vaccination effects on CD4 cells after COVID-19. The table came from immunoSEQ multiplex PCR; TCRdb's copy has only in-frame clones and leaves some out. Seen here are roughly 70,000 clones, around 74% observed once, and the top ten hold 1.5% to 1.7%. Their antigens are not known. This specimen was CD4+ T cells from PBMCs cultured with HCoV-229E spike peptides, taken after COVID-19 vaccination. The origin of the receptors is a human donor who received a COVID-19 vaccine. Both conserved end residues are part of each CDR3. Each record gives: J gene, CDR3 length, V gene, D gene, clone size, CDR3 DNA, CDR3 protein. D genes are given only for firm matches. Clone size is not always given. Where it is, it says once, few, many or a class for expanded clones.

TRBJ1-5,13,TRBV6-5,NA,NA,TGTGCCAGCAGAAGGGGGAACAATCAGCCCCAGCATTTT,CASRRGNNQPQHF
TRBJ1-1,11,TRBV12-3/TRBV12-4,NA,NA,TGTGCCAGCAGCGGCCGGACTGAAGCTTTCTTT,CASSGRTEAFF
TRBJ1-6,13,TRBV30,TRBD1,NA,TGTGCCTGTAGTAGGGGGCGAACTTCACCCCTCCACTTT,CACSRGRTSPLHF
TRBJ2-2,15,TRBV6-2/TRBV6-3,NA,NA,TGTGCCAGCAGTTATCTCGGGGGCTACACCGGGGAGCTGTTTTTT,CASSYLGGYTGELFF
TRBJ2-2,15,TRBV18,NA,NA,TGTGCCAGCTCACCACGGGACACTATCACCGGGGAGCTGTTTTTT,CASSPRDTITGELFF
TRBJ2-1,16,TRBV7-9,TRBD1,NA,TGTGCCAGCAGCTTAATGACAGGGGTAATTAGCAATGAGCAGTTCTTC,CASSLMTGVISNEQFF
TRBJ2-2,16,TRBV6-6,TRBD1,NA,TGTGCCAGCAGTTACGGGACAGGGGCAAACACCGGGGAGCTGTTTTTT,CASSYGTGANTGELFF
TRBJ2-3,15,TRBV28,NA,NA,TGTGCCAGCAGCCCTTTGCCCCGGCGCACAGATACGCAGTATTTT,CASSPLPRRTDTQYF
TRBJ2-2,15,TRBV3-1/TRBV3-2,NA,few,TGTGCCAGCAGCCAGCCGGGGACGAACACCGGGGAGCTGTTTTTT,CASSQPGTNTGELFF
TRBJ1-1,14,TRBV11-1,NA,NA,TGTGCCAGCAGCTTAGTAGGGGCAGCCACTGAAGCTTTCTTT,CASSLVGAATEAFF
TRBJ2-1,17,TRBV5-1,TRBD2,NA,TGCGCCAGCAGCTCCCAACCGACTGGTGGCGGGGGTAATGAGCAGTTCTTC,CASSSQPTGGGGNEQFF
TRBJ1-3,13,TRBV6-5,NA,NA,TGTGCCAGCGCAAAAGCCTCTGGAAACACCATATATTTT,CASAKASGNTIYF
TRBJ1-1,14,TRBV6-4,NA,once,TGTGCCAGCAGTGACTCTTGGCGTAGTACTGAAGCTTTCTTT,CASSDSWRSTEAFF
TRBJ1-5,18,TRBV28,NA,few,TGTGCCAGCAGTGTGATGGGGGAGGGGGTCAGTTTTGTACAGCCCCAGCATTTT,CASSVMGEGVSFVQPQHF
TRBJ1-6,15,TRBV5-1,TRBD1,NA,TGCGCCAGCAGCTCACAGGGGGCGCTTAATTCACCCCTCCACTTT,CASSSQGALNSPLHF
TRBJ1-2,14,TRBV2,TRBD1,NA,TGTGCCAGCAGAGAACAGGGGGCAACTAATGGCTACACCTTC,CASREQGATNGYTF
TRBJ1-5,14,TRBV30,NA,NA,TGTGCCTGGAGTCCCCTAAACGGAGATCAGCCCCAGCATTTT,CAWSPLNGDQPQHF
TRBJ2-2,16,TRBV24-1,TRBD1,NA,TGTGCCACCAGTGATATGACAGGGGGGAACACCGGGGAGCTGTTTTTT,CATSDMTGGNTGELFF
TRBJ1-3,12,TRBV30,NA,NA,TGTGCCTGGAGTGAATCTGGAAACACCATATATTTT,CAWSESGNTIYF
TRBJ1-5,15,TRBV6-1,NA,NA,TGTGCCAGCAGTGAAGTCGCGGCAGTGGGGTCACCCCAGCATTTT,CASSEVAAVGSPQHF
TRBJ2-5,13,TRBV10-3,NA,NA,TGTGCCATCAGTGAGACAGGGACGGAGACCCAGTACTTC,CAISETGTETQYF
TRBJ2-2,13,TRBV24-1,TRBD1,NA,TGTGCCACCGTCGGACAGGGCGACGGGGAGCTGTTTTTT,CATVGQGDGELFF
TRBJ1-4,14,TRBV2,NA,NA,TGTGCCAGCAGCAGGACGGGGCTTAATGAAAAACTGTTTTTT,CASSRTGLNEKLFF
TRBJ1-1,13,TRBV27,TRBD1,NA,TGTGCCAGCAGTTTAAGGGGACAGGGTGAAGCTTTCTTT,CASSLRGQGEAFF